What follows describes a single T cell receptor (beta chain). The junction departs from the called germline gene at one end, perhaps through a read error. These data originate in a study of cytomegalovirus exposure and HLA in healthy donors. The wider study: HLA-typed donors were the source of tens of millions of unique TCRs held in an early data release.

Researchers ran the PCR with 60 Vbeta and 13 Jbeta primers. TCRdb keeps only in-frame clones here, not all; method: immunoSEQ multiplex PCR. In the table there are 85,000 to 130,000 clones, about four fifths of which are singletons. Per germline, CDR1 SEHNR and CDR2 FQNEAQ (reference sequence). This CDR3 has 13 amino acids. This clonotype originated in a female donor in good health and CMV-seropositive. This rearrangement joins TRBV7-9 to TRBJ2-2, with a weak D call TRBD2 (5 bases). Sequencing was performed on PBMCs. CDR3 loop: CSSSGTSLRELFF. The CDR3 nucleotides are TGTTCCAGCAGCGGAACTAGTCTAAGGGAGCTGTTTTTT.